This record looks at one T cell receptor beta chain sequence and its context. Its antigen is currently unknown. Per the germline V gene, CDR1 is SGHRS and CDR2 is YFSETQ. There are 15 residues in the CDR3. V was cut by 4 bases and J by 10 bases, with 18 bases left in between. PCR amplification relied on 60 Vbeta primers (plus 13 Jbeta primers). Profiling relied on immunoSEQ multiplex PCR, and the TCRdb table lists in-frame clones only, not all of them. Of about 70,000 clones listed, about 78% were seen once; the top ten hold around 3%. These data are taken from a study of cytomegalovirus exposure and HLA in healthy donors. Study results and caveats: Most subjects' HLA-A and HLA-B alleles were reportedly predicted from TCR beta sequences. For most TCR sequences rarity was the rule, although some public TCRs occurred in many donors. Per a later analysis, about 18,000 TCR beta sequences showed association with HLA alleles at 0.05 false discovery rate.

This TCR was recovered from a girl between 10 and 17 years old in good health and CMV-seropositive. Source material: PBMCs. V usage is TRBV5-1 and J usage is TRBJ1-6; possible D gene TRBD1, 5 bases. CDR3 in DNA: TGCGCCAGCAGCCTAGGACACGGCGAGGAATCACCCCTCCACTTT. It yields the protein CASSLGHGEESPLHF. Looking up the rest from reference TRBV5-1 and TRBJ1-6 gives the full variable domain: KAGVTQTPRYLIKTRGQQVTLSCSPISGHRSVSWYQQTPGQGLQFLFEYFSETQRNKGNFPGRFSGRQFSNSRSEMNVSTLELGDSALYLCASSLGHGEESPLHFGNGTRLTVT.